A selection of T cell receptor beta chains follows, all from one sample in a study of cytomegalovirus exposure and HLA in healthy donors. The data were produced by immunoSEQ multiplex PCR, yet TCRdb's version contains in-frame clones alone and is incomplete. The sample contains some 250,000 clones, 81% of which appear only once. What was sequenced was PBMCs. The receptors come from a woman between 55 and 75 years old in good health and CMV-seropositive. CDR3s leave out the opening cysteine and the closing phenylalanine or tryptophan. Each record gives: J gene, V gene, CDR3 protein.

TRBJ1-1 TRBV15 ATSRDSPGNTEAF
TRBJ2-7 TRBV15 ATSRDRGRHEQY
TRBJ2-3 TRBV10-3 AISRGPDTQY
TRBJ2-1 TRBV13 ASSLGLAGVYEQF
TRBJ2-2 TRBV6-1 ASSEALSGRTGELF
TRBJ2-6 TRBV19 ASSTGSGANVLT
TRBJ1-3 TRBV30 AWLTGPVGNTIY
TRBJ2-1 TRBV28 ASSLGGREQF
TRBJ2-7 TRBV20-1 SARAGYEQY
TRBJ2-7 TRBV29-1 SVRSGLAGSSYEQY
TRBJ2-2 TRBV4-1 ASSQEELTGELF
TRBJ1-2 TRBV5-1 ASSLGEQVYGYT
TRBJ2-3 TRBV2 ASSEASGTNTDTQY
TRBJ1-1 TRBV28 ASSRTGVGITEAF
TRBJ1-2 TRBV18 ASSPLAGTGDGYT